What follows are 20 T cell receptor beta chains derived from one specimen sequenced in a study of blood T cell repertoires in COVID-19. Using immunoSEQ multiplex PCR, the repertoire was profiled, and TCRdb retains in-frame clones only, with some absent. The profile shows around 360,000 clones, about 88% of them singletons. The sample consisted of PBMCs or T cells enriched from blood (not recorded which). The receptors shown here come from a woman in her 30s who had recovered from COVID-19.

CDR3 residues: CASSIAASGAAGYEQYF. The CDR3 bases are TGTGCCAGTAGTATAGCCGCTAGTGGGGCGGCAGGCTACGAGCAGTACTTC. This chain links TRBV19 with TRBJ2-7; TRBD1 might be the D (5 bases). In germline, CDR1 is LNHDA, CDR2 SQIVND (reference sequence). The CDR3 is 17 amino acids. V lost 1 base and J lost 3, with 19 bases in between.

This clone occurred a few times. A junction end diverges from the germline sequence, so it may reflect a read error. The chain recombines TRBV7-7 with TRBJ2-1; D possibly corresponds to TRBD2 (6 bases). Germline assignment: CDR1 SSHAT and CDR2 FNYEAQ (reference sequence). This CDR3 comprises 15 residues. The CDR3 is CASSPVGGAYNEQFF. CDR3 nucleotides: TGTGCTAGCAGCCCTGTAGGAGGGGCCTACAATGAGCAGTTCTTC.

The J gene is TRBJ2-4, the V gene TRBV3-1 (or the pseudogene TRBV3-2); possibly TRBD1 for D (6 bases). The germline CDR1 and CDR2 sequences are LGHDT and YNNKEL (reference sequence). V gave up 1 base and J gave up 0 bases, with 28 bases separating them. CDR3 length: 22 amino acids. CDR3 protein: CASSQASVMGAAYYLAKNIQYF. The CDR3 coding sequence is TGTGCCAGCAGCCAAGCTTCTGTCATGGGGGCAGCATATTATCTAGCCAAAAACATTCAGTACTTC.

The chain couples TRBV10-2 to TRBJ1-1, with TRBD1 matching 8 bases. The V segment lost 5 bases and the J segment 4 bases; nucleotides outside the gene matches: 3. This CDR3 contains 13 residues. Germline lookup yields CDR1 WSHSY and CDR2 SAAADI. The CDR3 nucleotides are TGCGCCAGCAGTACTCAGGGGGCCACTGAAGCTTTCTTT. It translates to CASSTQGATEAFF.

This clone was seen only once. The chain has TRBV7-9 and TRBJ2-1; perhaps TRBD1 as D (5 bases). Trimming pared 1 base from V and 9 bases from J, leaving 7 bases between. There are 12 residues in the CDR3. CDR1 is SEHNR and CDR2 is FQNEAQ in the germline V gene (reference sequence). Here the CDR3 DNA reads TGTGCCAGCAGCTTAGATGGGGCTGAGCAGTTCTTC. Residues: CASSLDGAEQFF.

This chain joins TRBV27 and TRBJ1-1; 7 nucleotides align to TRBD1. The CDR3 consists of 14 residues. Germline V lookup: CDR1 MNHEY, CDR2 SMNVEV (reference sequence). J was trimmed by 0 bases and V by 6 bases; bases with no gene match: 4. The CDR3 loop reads CASSRTGMNTEAFF. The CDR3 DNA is TGTGCCAGCAGCCGGACAGGCATGAACACTGAAGCTTTCTTT.

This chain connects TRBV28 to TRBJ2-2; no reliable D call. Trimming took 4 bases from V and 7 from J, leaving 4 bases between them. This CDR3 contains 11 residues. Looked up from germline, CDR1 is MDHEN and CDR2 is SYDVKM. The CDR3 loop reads CASSYSGELFF. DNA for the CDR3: TGTGCCAGCAGTTACAGCGGGGAGCTGTTTTTT.

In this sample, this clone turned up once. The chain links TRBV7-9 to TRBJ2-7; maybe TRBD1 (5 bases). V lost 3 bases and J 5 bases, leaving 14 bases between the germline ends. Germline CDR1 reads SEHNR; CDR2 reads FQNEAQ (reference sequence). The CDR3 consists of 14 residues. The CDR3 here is CASSFFREGNEQYF. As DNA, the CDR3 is TGTGCCAGCAGCTTTTTCAGGGAAGGGAACGAGCAGTACTTC.

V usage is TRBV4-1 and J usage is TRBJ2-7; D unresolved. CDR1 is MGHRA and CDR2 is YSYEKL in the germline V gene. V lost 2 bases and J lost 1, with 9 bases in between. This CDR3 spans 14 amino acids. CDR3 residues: CASSQRAESYEQYF. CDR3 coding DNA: TGCGCCAGCAGCCAACGCGCCGAGTCCTACGAGCAGTACTTC.

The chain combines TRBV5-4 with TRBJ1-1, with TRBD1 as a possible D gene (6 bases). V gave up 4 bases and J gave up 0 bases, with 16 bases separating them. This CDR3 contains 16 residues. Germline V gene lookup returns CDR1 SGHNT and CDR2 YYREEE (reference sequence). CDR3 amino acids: CASSNSRGEMNTEAFF. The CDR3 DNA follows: TGTGCCAGCAGCAACTCCAGGGGAGAAATGAACACTGAAGCTTTCTTT.

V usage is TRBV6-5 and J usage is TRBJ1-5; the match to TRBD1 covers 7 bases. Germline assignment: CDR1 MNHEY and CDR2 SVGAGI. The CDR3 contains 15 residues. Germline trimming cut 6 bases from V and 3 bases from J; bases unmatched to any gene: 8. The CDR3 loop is CASSPGQTTNQPQHF. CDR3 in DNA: TGTGCCAGCAGCCCGGGACAGACTACCAATCAGCCCCAGCATTTT.

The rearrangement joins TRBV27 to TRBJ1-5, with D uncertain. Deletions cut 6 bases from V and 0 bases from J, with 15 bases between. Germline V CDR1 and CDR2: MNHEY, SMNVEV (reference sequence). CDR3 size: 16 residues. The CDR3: CASSLRGWNSNQPQHF. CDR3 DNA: TGTGCCAGCAGCCTCCGCGGGTGGAATAGCAATCAGCCCCAGCATTTT.

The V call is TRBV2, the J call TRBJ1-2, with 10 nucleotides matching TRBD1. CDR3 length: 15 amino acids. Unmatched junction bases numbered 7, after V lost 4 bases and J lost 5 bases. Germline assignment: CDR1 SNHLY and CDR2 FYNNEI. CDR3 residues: CASSGPGQGWYGYTF. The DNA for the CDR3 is TGTGCCAGCAGTGGACCGGGACAGGGGTGGTATGGCTACACCTTC.

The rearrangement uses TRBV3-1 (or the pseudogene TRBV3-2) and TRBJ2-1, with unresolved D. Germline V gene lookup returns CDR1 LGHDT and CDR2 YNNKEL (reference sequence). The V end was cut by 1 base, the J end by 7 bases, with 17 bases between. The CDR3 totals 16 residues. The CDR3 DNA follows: TGTGCCAGCAGCCAAGTCGCGACACGCCCTGGGAATGAGCAGTTCTTC. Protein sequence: CASSQVATRPGNEQFF.

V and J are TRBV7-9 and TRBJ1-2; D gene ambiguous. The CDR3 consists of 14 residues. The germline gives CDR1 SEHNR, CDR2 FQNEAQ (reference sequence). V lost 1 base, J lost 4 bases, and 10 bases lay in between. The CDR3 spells CASSLGRTVYGYTF. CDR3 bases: TGTGCCAGCAGCTTAGGAAGGACTGTCTATGGCTACACCTTC.

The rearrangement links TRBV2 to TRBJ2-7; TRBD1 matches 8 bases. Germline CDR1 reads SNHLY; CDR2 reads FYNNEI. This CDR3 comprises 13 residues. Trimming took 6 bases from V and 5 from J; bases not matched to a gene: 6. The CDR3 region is CASRGQEENEQYF. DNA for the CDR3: TGTGCCAGCAGGGGACAGGAGGAGAACGAGCAGTACTTC.

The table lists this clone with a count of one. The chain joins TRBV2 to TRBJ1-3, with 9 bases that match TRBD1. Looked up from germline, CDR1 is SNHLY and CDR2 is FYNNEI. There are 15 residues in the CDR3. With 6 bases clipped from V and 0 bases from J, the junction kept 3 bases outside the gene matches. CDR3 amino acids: CASRGQGFSGNTIYF. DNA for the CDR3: TGTGCCAGCAGGGGACAGGGTTTCTCTGGAAACACCATATATTTT.

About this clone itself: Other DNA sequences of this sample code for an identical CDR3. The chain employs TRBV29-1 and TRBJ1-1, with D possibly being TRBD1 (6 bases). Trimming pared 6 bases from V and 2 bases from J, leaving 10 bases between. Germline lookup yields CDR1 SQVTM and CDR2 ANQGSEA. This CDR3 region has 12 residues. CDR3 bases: TGCAGCGTACGAGGGGGTAACACTGAAGCTTTCTTT. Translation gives CSVRGGNTEAFF.

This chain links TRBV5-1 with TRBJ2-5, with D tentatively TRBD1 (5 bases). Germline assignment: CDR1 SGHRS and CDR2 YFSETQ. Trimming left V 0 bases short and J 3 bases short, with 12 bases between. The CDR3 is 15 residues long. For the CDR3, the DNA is TGCGCCAGCAGCTTGGTAGGGGTAGGCGAAGAGACCCAGTACTTC. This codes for CASSLVGVGEETQYF.

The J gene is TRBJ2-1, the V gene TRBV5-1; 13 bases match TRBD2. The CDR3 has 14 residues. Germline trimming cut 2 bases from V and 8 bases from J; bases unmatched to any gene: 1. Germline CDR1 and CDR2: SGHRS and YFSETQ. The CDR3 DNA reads TGCGCCAGCAGCTTCGGACTAGCGGGAGATGAGCAGTTCTTC. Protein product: CASSFGLAGDEQFF.